This entry lists 32 T cell receptor beta chains sequenced from one sample in a study of human T cells and chemical hapten exposure. Time point here: patch test 2, 6 weeks after DPC sensitization. As to treatment: therapeutic diphenylcyclopropenone sensitization with weekly scalp DPC. TCRdb reanalysed the RACE reads using MiXCR and keeps one entry per CDR3 protein. The sample shows a few hundred thousand distinct CDR3 sequences, about 6.9% of them seen only once. The specimen was whole blood, collected in connection with sensitization to the hapten diphenylcyclopropenone (DPC). The receptors were gathered from a woman aged 18-29 years with alopecia areata. Some clones in this sample may be carry-over from other donors' samples.

The rearrangement uses TRBV7-2 and TRBJ2-1; 8 bases are a match to TRBD1. J was trimmed by 7 bases and V by 5 bases; bases with no gene match: 10. The CDR3 spans 15 residues. In germline, CDR1 is SGHTA, CDR2 FQGNSA. The CDR3 sequence: CASSLPTGVKNEQFF. CDR3 nucleotides: TGTGCCAGCAGCCTTCCGACAGGGGTTAAGAATGAGCAGTTCTTC.

This clonotype was recorded at least ten times. The rearrangement uses TRBV6-5 and TRBJ1-6; D possibly corresponds to TRBD1 (6 bases). Germline lookup yields CDR1 MNHEY and CDR2 SVGAGI. V lost 5 bases and J lost 8, with 22 bases in between. The CDR3 runs 17 residues. CDR3 DNA sequence: TGTGCCAGCAGTAGCCTCATTGAAACAGGGCTTGATTCACCCCTCCACTTT. Its protein product is CASSSLIETGLDSPLHF.

This clonotype was seen only a few times. The chain has TRBV7-3 and TRBJ1-6; perhaps TRBD1 as D (5 bases). Germline V gene lookup returns CDR1 SGHTA and CDR2 FQGTGA. V was clipped by 5 bases and J by 7 bases, with 15 bases between them. The CDR3 runs to 15 residues. The CDR3 nucleotides read TGTGCCAGCAGCCTCTCCGGGACGGAGAATTCACCCCTCCACTTT. Amino acid sequence: CASSLSGTENSPLHF.

This clonotype showed up many times. The chain carries TRBV11-2 and TRBJ1-1; D might be TRBD1 (6 bases). V lost 5 bases, J lost 1 base, and 20 bases lay in between. This CDR3 has 17 residues. Germline lookup yields CDR1 SGHAT and CDR2 FQNNGV. DNA for the CDR3: TGTGCCAGCAGCCAAAACAGGGCCATTACAGAGAACACTGAAGCTTTCTTT. It encodes CASSQNRAITENTEAFF.

This clonotype was observed a few times. The CDR3 nucleotides read TGTGCCAGCCAATCCGCAGGGACCCAGTACTTC. Protein product: CASQSAGTQYF. The V call is TRBV11-2, the J call TRBJ2-5, with D uncertain. The CDR3 is 11 residues long. Germline V gene sequence: CDR1 SGHAT, CDR2 FQNNGV. Trimming stripped 8 bases from V and 7 bases from J, with 11 bases between.

This clonotype was observed at least ten times. The chain has TRBV10-3 and TRBJ1-1; maybe TRBD1 (5 bases). There are 14 residues in the CDR3. V was trimmed by 6 bases and J by 3 bases, leaving 14 bases between them. Germline CDR1 ENHRY, CDR2 SYGVKD. Here the CDR3 reads CAIRGVEWDTEAFF. DNA for the CDR3: TGTGCCATCAGGGGGGTAGAGTGGGACACTGAAGCTTTCTTT.

J is TRBJ2-5 and V is TRBV7-2; 9 bases map to TRBD2. Germline trimming cut 6 bases from V and 4 bases from J; bases unmatched to any gene: 18. This CDR3 contains 18 residues. CDR1 is SGHTA and CDR2 is FQGNSA in the germline V gene. This chain's CDR3 is CASSLGTRGGQGPETQYF. For the CDR3, the DNA is TGTGCCAGCAGTCTAGGGACGCGGGGGGGGCAGGGTCCAGAGACCCAGTACTTC.

The J gene is TRBJ1-2, the V gene TRBV4-3; D remains unclear. Per germline, CDR1 LGHNA and CDR2 YSLEER. With 0 bases removed from V and 4 bases from J, the gap between germline ends came to 9 bases. This CDR3 comprises 14 residues. The CDR3 reads CASSQDSRIYGYTF. The CDR3 DNA sequence: TGCGCCAGCAGCCAAGATTCCAGGATCTATGGCTACACCTTC.

This clonotype was found many times. The rearrangement uses TRBV4-2 and TRBJ1-2; D not resolved. The ends were cut back, 1 base at V and 4 bases at J, with 16 bases in the middle. The CDR3 has 16 amino acids. CDR1 is LGHNA and CDR2 is YNFKEQ in the germline V gene. The CDR3 here is CASSQVTNTPLYGYTF. The DNA of the CDR3 is TGTGCCAGCAGCCAAGTGACTAACACCCCCCTCTATGGCTACACCTTC.

The chain carries TRBV28 and TRBJ2-3, with 10 bases matching TRBD1. Germline V gene sequence: CDR1 MDHEN, CDR2 SYDVKM. The CDR3 is 15 residues long. J was trimmed by 5 bases and V by 7 bases; bases with no gene match: 9. The CDR3 region is CASNQGQGTGDTQYF. The CDR3 region has the DNA TGTGCCAGCAACCAGGGACAGGGGACGGGAGATACGCAGTATTTT.

The chain recombines TRBV29-1 with TRBJ2-1; D remains unclear. CDR1 SQVTM and CDR2 ANQGSEA come from the germline V gene. The CDR3 sequence is 13 residues long. V was trimmed by 4 bases and J by 4 bases, leaving 11 bases between them. The CDR3 sequence is CSVVTVAYNEQFF. The DNA of the CDR3 is TGCAGCGTTGTCACAGTCGCTTACAATGAGCAGTTCTTC.

The table lists this clonotype with many counts. The rearrangement uses TRBV3-1 and TRBJ1-6; D is uncertain. CDR1 is LGHDT and CDR2 is YNNKEL in the germline V gene (reference sequence). The CDR3 loop spans 17 amino acids. The V and J ends lost 0 bases and 0 bases respectively, with 9 bases between them. CDR3 bases: TGTGCCAGCAGCCAAGATTTGGCAGACTCCTATAATTCACCCCTCCACTTT. The encoded protein is CASSQDLADSYNSPLHF.

This clonotype was counted between two and nine times. The chain joins TRBV24-1 to TRBJ2-1, with TRBD2 matching over 7 bases. CDR3 size: 16 residues. The ends lost 1 base at V and 0 bases at J; junction bases unmatched: 2. Germline V gene data show CDR1 as KGHDR and CDR2 as SFDVKD. CDR3 DNA sequence: TGTGCCACCAGTGATTTTGGCGGGGGCTCCTACAATGAGCAGTTCTTC. Translated, it gives CATSDFGGGSYNEQFF.

The V gene is TRBV27, the J gene TRBJ2-3, with unresolved D. This CDR3 has 13 amino acids. Trimming removed 3 bases at V and 6 bases at J, with 10 bases between. Germline V CDR1 and CDR2: MNHEY, SMNVEV (reference sequence). CDR3 sequence reads: CASSFPPDDTQYF. CDR3 sequence (DNA): TGTGCCAGCAGTTTTCCCCCGGATGATACGCAGTATTTT.

Ten or more counts support this clonotype. V gene TRBV6-5 combines with J gene TRBJ1-6, with TRBD1 as a possible D gene (6 bases). Per germline, CDR1 MNHEY and CDR2 SVGAGI. V was trimmed by 4 bases and J by 10 bases, leaving 11 bases between them. The CDR3 contains 13 residues. CDR3 amino acids: CASSSGERSPLHF. DNA of the CDR3: TGTGCCAGCAGTTCAGGGGAACGATCACCCCTCCACTTT.

This clonotype was counted ten times or more. The CDR3 region is CASGARQARQPQHF. CDR3 in DNA: TGTGCCAGCGGAGCAAGGCAGGCGCGTCAGCCCCAGCATTTT. The gene calls are TRBV12-3 or TRBV12-4 and TRBJ1-5, with D uncertain. The CDR3 runs 14 residues. V lost 8 bases to trimming and J lost 6 bases, with 17 bases between them.

The chain employs TRBV6-5 and TRBJ1-5, with D maybe TRBD1 (6 bases). The CDR3 contains 15 residues. Trimming pared 5 bases from V and 0 bases from J, leaving 11 bases between. The germline V gene encodes CDR1 MNHEY and CDR2 SVGAGI. DNA of the CDR3: TGTGCCAGCAGTATAGGGACACATAGCAATCAGCCCCAGCATTTT. Protein: CASSIGTHSNQPQHF.

This clonotype was seen at least ten times. This rearrangement joins TRBV7-9 to TRBJ1-2; D not resolved. The germline CDR1 and CDR2 sequences are SEHNR and FQNEAQ (reference sequence). V was shortened by 4 bases and J by 0 bases, with 9 bases between the two germline ends. The CDR3 has 14 residues. The CDR3 DNA reads as TGTGCCAGCAGCTCTGGGATAGCTAACTATGGCTACACCTTC. It codes for CASSSGIANYGYTF.

This clonotype was counted ten times or more. The chain has TRBV7-8 and TRBJ1-2; D is undetermined. Germline loops: CDR1 SGHVS, CDR2 FQNEAQ. V lost 5 bases and J lost 4, with 14 bases in between. The length of the CDR3 is 14 residues. The CDR3 is CASSLSRGGYGYTF. The CDR3 DNA reads as TGTGCCAGCAGCCTAAGTCGGGGAGGCTATGGCTACACCTTC.

This chain joins TRBV12-5 and TRBJ2-7, with D possibly TRBD1 on 5 matching bases. V was trimmed by 5 bases and J by 4 bases, leaving 15 bases between them. This CDR3 region has 14 residues. Germline V CDR1 and CDR2: LGHNT, FRNRAP. CDR3 in amino acids: CASGGVDTNYEQYF. For the CDR3, the DNA is TGTGCTAGTGGTGGGGTGGACACCAATTACGAGCAGTACTTC. Full variable domain (outside the CDR3, taken from reference TRBV12-5 and TRBJ2-7): DARVTQTPRHKVTEMGQEVTMRCQPILGHNTVFWYRQTMMQGLELLAYFRNRAPLDDSGMPKDRFSAEMPDATLATLKIQPSEPRDSAVYFCASGGVDTNYEQYFGPGTRLTVT.

The sample holds many counts of this clonotype. J is TRBJ2-3 and V is TRBV25-1, with 7 bases aligning to TRBD1. The CDR3 has 15 amino acids. Germline V gene data show CDR1 as MGHDK and CDR2 as SYGVNS. J was trimmed by 6 bases and V by 6 bases; bases with no gene match: 12. For the CDR3, the DNA is TGTGCCAGCAGCTCACTTCGAGAGGGGGCGGATACGCAGTATTTT. Translation: CASSSLREGADTQYF.

This clonotype was counted between two and nine times. The gene calls are TRBV7-8 and TRBJ1-1; no firm D call. V lost 3 bases and J lost 3, with 14 bases in between. Germline CDR1 reads SGHVS; CDR2 reads FQNEAQ. This CDR3 is built from 15 residues. The CDR3 region has the DNA TGTGCCAGCAGCTTGAAAAGCTGGGTGGACACTGAAGCTTTCTTT. Its protein product is CASSLKSWVDTEAFF.

The V gene is TRBV6-2 or TRBV6-3, the J gene TRBJ2-1, with D unclear. Germline CDR1 is MNHEY and CDR2 is SVGEGT. The CDR3 contains 12 residues. V was shortened by 6 bases and J by 9 bases, with 12 bases between the two germline ends. CDR3 protein: CASSPRLGEQFF. The CDR3 DNA reads as TGTGCCAGCAGCCCGAGACTGGGTGAGCAGTTCTTC.

This clonotype was recorded many times. The gene calls are TRBV28 and TRBJ2-5; D is undetermined. The V end lost 6 bases, the J end lost 2 bases, and 13 bases lay between the germline ends. This CDR3 spans 14 amino acids. Germline CDR1 reads MDHEN; CDR2 reads SYDVKM. In DNA form, the CDR3 reads TGTGCCAGCAGAACCGTGGCCAGACAAGAGACCCAGTACTTC. Protein product: CASRTVARQETQYF. Together with reference TRBV28 and TRBJ2-5, the CDR3 gives the full variable domain: DVKVTQSSRYLVKRTGEKVFLECVQDMDHENMFWYRQDPGLGLRLIYFSYDVKMKEKGDIPEGYSVSREKKERFSLILESASTNQTSMYLCASRTVARQETQYFGPGTRLLVL.

The CDR3 region is CASSYRAGAVDTQYF. The CDR3 DNA sequence: TGTGCCAGCAGTTACCGGGCGGGGGCGGTAGATACGCAGTATTTT. The chain has TRBV6-5 and TRBJ2-3; tentatively, D is TRBD2 (7 bases). V was pared by 2 bases and J by 5 bases, with 14 bases between. The CDR3 is 15 residues long. Germline values: CDR1 MNHEY, CDR2 SVGAGI.

This clonotype has ten or more counts. V gene TRBV20-1 combines with J gene TRBJ1-3; 9 bases map to TRBD1. This CDR3 is 12 amino acids long. From germline, CDR1 is DFQATT and CDR2 SNEGSKA (reference sequence). The V segment lost 5 bases and the J segment 4 bases; nucleotides outside the gene matches: 0. The CDR3 nucleotides are TGCAGTGCTGGGACAGGGGGAAACACCATATATTTT. Translation gives CSAGTGGNTIYF.

This clonotype turned up a few times. The rearrangement joins TRBV7-2 to TRBJ1-2; D unresolved. Trimming took 2 bases from V and 5 from J, leaving 15 bases between them. Germline CDR1 is SGHTA and CDR2 is FQGNSA. The CDR3 runs 15 residues. CDR3 loop: CASSLPRKAPYGYTF. Written as DNA, the CDR3 is TGTGCCAGCAGCTTACCCCGAAAAGCCCCATATGGCTACACCTTC.

About this clonotype itself: A read error may produce the germline difference seen at one junction end. J is TRBJ2-5 and V is TRBV7-7; D may be TRBD2 (5 bases). Germline CDR1 and CDR2: SSHAT and FNYEAQ (reference sequence). The CDR3 contains 15 residues. This chain's CDR3 is CASSLSPSSEETQYF. CDR3 sequence (DNA): TGTGCTAGCAGCTTAAGCCCTAGCAGCGAAGAGACCCAGTACTTC.

The chain recombines TRBV3-1 with TRBJ1-5, with TRBD1 identical over 7 bases. This CDR3 comprises 14 residues. CDR1 LGHDT and CDR2 YNNKEL come from the germline V gene (reference sequence). Losses at the gene ends were 3 bases for V and 7 bases for J; bases not matched to a gene: 6. The CDR3 is CASSHTGDGQPQHF. The CDR3 nucleotides read TGTGCCAGCAGCCATACAGGGGATGGGCAGCCCCAGCATTTT.

This chain links TRBV6-6 with TRBJ2-3, with a possible D match to TRBD2 (6 bases). CDR3 length: 15 residues. V was shortened by 7 bases and J by 3 bases, with 17 bases between the two germline ends. The germline gives CDR1 MNHNY, CDR2 SVGAGI (reference sequence). CDR3 DNA: TGTGCCAGCACCCCCACCCGGGGGAGAACAGATACGCAGTATTTT. Translation: CASTPTRGRTDTQYF.

This clonotype came up many times. The chain joins TRBV19 to TRBJ2-3, with a weak D call TRBD2 (5 bases). Per the germline V gene, CDR1 is LNHDA and CDR2 is SQIVND (reference sequence). The CDR3 spans 15 residues. With 1 base removed from V and 2 bases from J, the gap between germline ends came to 10 bases. The DNA of the CDR3 is TGTGCCAGTAGTATAGGGCTAGCTGTCACAGATACGCAGTATTTT. Amino acids: CASSIGLAVTDTQYF.

This clonotype was counted ten times or more. The chain combines TRBV28 with TRBJ1-5; D not resolved. With 5 bases removed from V and 5 bases from J, the gap between germline ends came to 19 bases. Germline V gene data show CDR1 as MDHEN and CDR2 as SYDVKM. This CDR3 is built from 16 residues. The CDR3 bases are TGTGCCAGCAGTAACCAGGTGGGAAAGGGAGATCAGCCCCAGCATTTT. This translates into CASSNQVGKGDQPQHF.